These 10 T cell receptor beta chains were all obtained from the same sample, sequenced in a study of blood T cell repertoires in COVID-19. Repertoires were generated with immunoSEQ multiplex PCR, while TCRdb's copy carries only in-frame clones and drops some. The data show 200,000 to 250,000 clones, with around nine tenths seen just once and 2% to 2.5% held by the top ten. The sample comprised peripheral blood. These receptors all come from a woman between 35 and 50 years old who had recovered from COVID-19.

For this clone: Within the sample, other DNA sequences also encode this same CDR3. J is TRBJ2-5 and V is TRBV5-1, with D possibly TRBD1 on 5 matching bases. CDR3 length equals 13 residues. Germline-derived CDR1 and CDR2 are SGHRS and YFSETQ. Trimming cost V 2 bases and J 2 bases, with 7 bases left between them. The CDR3 nucleotides read TGCGCCAGCAGCTTTCAGGGACAAGAGACCCAGTACTTC. It codes for CASSFQGQETQYF.

The J gene is TRBJ2-7, the V gene TRBV5-4; 8 bases agree with TRBD2. There are 14 residues in the CDR3. J lost 3 bases, V lost 4 bases, and 6 bases had no gene match. CDR1 SGHNT and CDR2 YYREEE come from the germline V gene (reference sequence). The CDR3 protein is CASSETSGYYEQYF. In DNA, the CDR3 is TGTGCCAGCAGCGAAACTAGCGGTTACTACGAGCAGTACTTC. The complete variable domain, with remaining parts taken from reference TRBV5-4 and TRBJ2-7, reads ETGVTQSPTHLIKTRGQQVTLRCSSQSGHNTVSWYQQALGQGPQFIFQYYREEENGRGNFPPRFSGLQFPNYSSELNVNALELDDSALYLCASSETSGYYEQYFGPGTRLTVT.

This clone has a handful of counts. The genes are TRBV20-1 and TRBJ1-1, with D maybe TRBD1 (6 bases). The germline V gene has CDR1 DFQATT and CDR2 SNEGSKA (reference sequence). The CDR3 extends over 13 amino acids. Between the trimmed V and J ends, which lost 3 bases and 3 bases, there was a span of 11 bases. CDR3 sequence (DNA): TGCAGTGCTAGTGGCAGGGGCGACACTGAAGCTTTCTTT. It yields the protein CSASGRGDTEAFF.

The chain combines TRBV7-8 with TRBJ2-7; possibly TRBD1 for D (6 bases). The germline V and J ends were trimmed by 0 bases and 2 bases, with 17 bases remaining between them. The CDR3 is 17 amino acids. CDR1 is SGHVS and CDR2 is FQNEAQ in the germline V gene. This CDR3 is CASSLASWQGPTYEQYF. DNA of the CDR3: TGTGCCAGCAGCTTAGCATCCTGGCAGGGGCCTACCTACGAGCAGTACTTC.

The V call is TRBV19, the J call TRBJ2-4; D is unresolved. Germline-derived CDR1 and CDR2 are LNHDA and SQIVND (reference sequence). This CDR3 has 13 residues. Between the trimmed V and J ends, which lost 4 bases and 5 bases, there was a span of 9 bases. The CDR3 DNA sequence: TGTGCCAGTAGTACGCAGGCCGAAAACATTCAGTACTTC. It is translated as CASSTQAENIQYF.

This clone was counted once. The gene calls are TRBV24-1 and TRBJ2-3; D unclear. Germline loops: CDR1 KGHDR, CDR2 SFDVKD. The CDR3 has 11 amino acids. Trimming removed 8 bases at V and 5 bases at J, with 7 bases between. Written as DNA, the CDR3 is TGTGCCACCAACTATAGAGATACGCAGTATTTT. Protein product: CATNYRDTQYF.

The chain links TRBV5-6 to TRBJ2-3; 16 bases are shared with TRBD2. The germline gives CDR1 SGHDT, CDR2 YYEEEE. The CDR3 extends over 17 amino acids. V gave up 3 bases and J gave up 2 bases; unmatched junction bases: 3. The CDR3 sequence is CASSSGLAGGNTDTQYF. In nucleotides, the CDR3 is TGTGCCAGCAGCTCGGGACTAGCGGGAGGGAACACAGATACGCAGTATTTT.

The rearrangement uses TRBV4-3 and TRBJ2-7, with 8 nucleotides matching TRBD2. J lost 4 bases, V lost 1 base, and 15 bases had no gene match. This CDR3 is 18 amino acids long. Per germline, CDR1 LGHNA and CDR2 YSLEER. CDR3 loop: CASSQGHSSGGPTYEQYF. DNA for the CDR3: TGCGCCAGCAGCCAAGGCCACAGCAGCGGGGGACCCACTTACGAGCAGTACTTC.

This chain joins TRBV19 and TRBJ2-5; 11 bases align to TRBD2. CDR3 length: 15 residues. The V and J ends lost 5 bases and 2 bases, in that order; junction bases with no gene match: 4. Germline CDR1 is LNHDA and CDR2 is SQIVND (reference sequence). CDR3 amino acids: CASSGLAGGQETQYF. Here the CDR3 DNA reads TGTGCCAGTAGTGGGCTAGCGGGAGGTCAAGAGACCCAGTACTTC.

The rearrangement links TRBV27 to TRBJ2-1, with 8 nucleotides matching TRBD1. Germline V gene lookup returns CDR1 MNHEY and CDR2 SMNVEV (reference sequence). J was trimmed by 8 bases and V by 6 bases; bases with no gene match: 15. This CDR3 has 16 residues. The CDR3 loop is CASSKTTGGWVDEQFF. The CDR3, as DNA: TGTGCCAGCAGCAAAACCACAGGGGGTTGGGTGGATGAGCAGTTCTTC.